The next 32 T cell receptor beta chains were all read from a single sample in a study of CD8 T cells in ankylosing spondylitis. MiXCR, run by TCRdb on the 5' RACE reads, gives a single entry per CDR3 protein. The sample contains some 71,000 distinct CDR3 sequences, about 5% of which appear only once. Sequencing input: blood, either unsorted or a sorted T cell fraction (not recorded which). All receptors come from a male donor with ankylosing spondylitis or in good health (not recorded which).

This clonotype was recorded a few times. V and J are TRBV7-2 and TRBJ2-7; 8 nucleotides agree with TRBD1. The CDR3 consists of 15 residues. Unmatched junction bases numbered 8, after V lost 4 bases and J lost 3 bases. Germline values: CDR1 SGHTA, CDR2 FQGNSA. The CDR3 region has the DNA TGTGCCAGCAGCTCAGGACAGGGAGTGGTCTACGAGCAGTACTTC. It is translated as CASSSGQGVVYEQYF.

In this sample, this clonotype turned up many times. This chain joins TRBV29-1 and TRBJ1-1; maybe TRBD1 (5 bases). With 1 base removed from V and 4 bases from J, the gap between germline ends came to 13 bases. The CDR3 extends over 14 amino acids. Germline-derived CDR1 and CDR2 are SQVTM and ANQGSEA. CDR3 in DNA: TGCAGCGTTGAAGTTCATACGGGGGTCACTGAAGCTTTCTTT. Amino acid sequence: CSVEVHTGVTEAFF.

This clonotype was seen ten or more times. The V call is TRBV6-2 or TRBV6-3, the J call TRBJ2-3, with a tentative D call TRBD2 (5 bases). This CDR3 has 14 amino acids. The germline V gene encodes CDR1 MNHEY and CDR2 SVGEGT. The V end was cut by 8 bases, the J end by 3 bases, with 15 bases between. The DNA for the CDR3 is TGTGCCAGCCGCGAGGGCCTCCCTACAGATACGCAGTATTTT. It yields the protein CASREGLPTDTQYF.

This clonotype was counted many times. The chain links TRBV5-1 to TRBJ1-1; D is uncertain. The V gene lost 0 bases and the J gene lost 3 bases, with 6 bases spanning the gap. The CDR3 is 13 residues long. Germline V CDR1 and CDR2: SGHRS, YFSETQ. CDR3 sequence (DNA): TGCGCCAGCAGCTTGGCGAAGGACACTGAAGCTTTCTTT. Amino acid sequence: CASSLAKDTEAFF.

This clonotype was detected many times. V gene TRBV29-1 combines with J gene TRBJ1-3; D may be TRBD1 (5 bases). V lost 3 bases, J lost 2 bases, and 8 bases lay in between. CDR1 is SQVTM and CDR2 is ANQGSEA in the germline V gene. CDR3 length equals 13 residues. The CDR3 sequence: CSVDLGAGNTIYF. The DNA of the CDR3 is TGCAGCGTTGATTTGGGGGCTGGAAACACCATATATTTT. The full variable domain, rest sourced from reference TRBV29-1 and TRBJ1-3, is SAVISQKPSRDICQRGTSLTIQCQVDSQVTMMFWYRQQPGQSLTLIATANQGSEATYESGFVIDKFPISRPNLTFSTLTVSNMSPEDSSIYLCSVDLGAGNTIYFGEGSWLTVV.

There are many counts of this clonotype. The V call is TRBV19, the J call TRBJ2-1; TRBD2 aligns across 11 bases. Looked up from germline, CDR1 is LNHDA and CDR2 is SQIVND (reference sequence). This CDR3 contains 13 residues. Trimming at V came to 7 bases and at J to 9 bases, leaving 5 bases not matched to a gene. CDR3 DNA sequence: TGTGCCAGTAAAGTAGCGGGGGGGATTGAGCAGTTCTTC. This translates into CASKVAGGIEQFF.

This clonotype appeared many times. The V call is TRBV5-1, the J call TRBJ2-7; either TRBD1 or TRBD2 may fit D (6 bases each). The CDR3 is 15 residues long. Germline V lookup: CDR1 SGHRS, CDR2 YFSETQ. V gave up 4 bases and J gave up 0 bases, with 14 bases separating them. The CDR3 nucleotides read TGCGCCAGCAGCCGATCGGGGGACAACTCCTACGAGCAGTACTTC. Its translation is CASSRSGDNSYEQYF.

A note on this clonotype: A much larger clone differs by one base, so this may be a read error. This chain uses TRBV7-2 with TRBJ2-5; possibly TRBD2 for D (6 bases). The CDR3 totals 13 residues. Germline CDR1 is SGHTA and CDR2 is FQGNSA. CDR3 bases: TGTGCCGGCAGCTTAACGGGGGAAGAGACCCAGTACTTC. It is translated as CAGSLTGEETQYF.

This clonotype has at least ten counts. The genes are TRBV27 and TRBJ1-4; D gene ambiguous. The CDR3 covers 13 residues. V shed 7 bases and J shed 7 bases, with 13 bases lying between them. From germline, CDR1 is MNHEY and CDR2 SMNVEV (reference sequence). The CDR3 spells CASTSGGSEKLFF. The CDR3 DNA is TGTGCCAGCACCTCGGGAGGGTCTGAAAAACTGTTTTTT.

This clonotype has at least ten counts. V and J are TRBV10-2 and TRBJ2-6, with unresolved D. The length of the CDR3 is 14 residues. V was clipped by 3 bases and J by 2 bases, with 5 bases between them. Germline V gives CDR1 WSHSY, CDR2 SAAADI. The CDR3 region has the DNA TGCGCCAGCAGTGACCCCGCTGGGGCCAACGTCCTGACTTTC. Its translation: CASSDPAGANVLTF.

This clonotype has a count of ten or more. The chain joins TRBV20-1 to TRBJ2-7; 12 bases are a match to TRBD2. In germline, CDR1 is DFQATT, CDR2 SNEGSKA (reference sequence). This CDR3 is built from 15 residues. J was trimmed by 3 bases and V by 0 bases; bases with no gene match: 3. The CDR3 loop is CSARDGLAGRYEQYF. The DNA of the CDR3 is TGCAGTGCTAGAGATGGACTAGCGGGGCGCTACGAGCAGTACTTC.

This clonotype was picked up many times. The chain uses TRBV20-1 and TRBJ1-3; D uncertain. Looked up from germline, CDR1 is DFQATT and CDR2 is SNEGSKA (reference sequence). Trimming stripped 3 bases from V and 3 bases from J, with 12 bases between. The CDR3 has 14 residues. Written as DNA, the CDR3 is TGCAGTGCTAGTCCCAGTCTATATGGAAACACCATATATTTT. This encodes CSASPSLYGNTIYF.

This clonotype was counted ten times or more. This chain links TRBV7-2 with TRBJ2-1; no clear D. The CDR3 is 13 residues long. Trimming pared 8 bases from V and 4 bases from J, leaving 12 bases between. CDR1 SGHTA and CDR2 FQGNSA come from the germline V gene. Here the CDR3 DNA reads TGTGCCAGCCAACCACCGAATTACAATGAGCAGTTCTTC. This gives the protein CASQPPNYNEQFF.

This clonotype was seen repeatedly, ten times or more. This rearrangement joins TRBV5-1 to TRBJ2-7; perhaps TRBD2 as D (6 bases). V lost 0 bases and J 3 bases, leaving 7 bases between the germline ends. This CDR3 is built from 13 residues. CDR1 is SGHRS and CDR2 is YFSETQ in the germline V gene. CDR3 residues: CASSLVGGYEQYF. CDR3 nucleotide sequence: TGCGCCAGCAGCTTGGTGGGGGGCTACGAGCAGTACTTC.

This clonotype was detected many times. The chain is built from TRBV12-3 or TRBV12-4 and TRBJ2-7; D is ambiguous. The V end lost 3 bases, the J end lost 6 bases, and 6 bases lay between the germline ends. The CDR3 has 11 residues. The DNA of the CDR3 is TGTGCCAGCAGTTTTTGGGGCGAGCAGTACTTC. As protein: CASSFWGEQYF.

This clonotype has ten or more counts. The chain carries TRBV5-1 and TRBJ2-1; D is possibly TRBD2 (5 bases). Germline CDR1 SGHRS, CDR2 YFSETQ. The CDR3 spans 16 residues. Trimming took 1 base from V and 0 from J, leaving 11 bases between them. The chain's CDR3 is CASSLFPGSSYNEQFF. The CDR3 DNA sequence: TGCGCCAGCAGCTTGTTTCCGGGGAGCTCCTACAATGAGCAGTTCTTC.

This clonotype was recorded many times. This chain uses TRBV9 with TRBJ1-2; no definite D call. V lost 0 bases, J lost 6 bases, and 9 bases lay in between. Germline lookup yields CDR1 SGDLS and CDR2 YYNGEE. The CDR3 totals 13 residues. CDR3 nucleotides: TGTGCCAGCAGCGTAGTTCACGGGGATGGCTACACCTTC. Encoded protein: CASSVVHGDGYTF.

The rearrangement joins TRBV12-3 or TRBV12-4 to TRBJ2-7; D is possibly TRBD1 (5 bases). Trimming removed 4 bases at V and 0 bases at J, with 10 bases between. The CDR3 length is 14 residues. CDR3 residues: CASSWGRFSYEQYF. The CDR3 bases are TGTGCCAGCAGTTGGGGCAGATTCTCCTACGAGCAGTACTTC.

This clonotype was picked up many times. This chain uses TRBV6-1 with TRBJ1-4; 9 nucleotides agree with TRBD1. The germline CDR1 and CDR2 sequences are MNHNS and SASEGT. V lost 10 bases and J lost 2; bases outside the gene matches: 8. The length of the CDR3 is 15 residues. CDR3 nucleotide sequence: TGTGCCACCACACAACAGGGGGCGACTAATGAAAAACTGTTTTTT. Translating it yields CATTQQGATNEKLFF.

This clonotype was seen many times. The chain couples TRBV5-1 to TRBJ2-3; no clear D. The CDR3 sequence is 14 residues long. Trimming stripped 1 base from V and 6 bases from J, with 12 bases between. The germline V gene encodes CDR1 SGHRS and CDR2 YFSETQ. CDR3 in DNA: TGCGCCAGCAGCTTGTTTCCGGGTTGGGATACGCAGTATTTT. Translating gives CASSLFPGWDTQYF. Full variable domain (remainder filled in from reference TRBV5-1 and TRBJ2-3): KAGVTQTPRYLIKTRGQQVTLSCSPISGHRSVSWYQQTPGQGLQFLFEYFSETQRNKGNFPGRFSGRQFSNSRSEMNVSTLELGDSALYLCASSLFPGWDTQYFGPGTRLTVL.

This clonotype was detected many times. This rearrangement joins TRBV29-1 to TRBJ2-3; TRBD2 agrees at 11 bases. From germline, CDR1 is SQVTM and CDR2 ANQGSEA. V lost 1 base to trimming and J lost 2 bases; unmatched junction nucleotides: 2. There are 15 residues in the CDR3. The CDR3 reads CSVEVAGGNTDTQYF. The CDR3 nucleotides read TGCAGCGTTGAAGTAGCGGGGGGGAACACAGATACGCAGTATTTT.

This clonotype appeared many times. The CDR3 region is CASSLLPWQGRTGELFF. The CDR3, as DNA: TGTGCCAGCTCGCTACTACCCTGGCAGGGGCGCACCGGGGAGCTGTTTTTT. This chain connects TRBV18 to TRBJ2-2; D is perhaps TRBD1 (6 bases). This CDR3 contains 17 residues. V was pared by 6 bases and J by 4 bases, with 21 bases between. Germline V gene lookup returns CDR1 KGHSH and CDR2 LQKENI.

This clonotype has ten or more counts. The CDR3 here is CASSPEGSESYGYTF. The CDR3 DNA reads as TGCGCCAGCAGCCCGGAGGGCAGCGAGAGCTATGGCTACACCTTC. This chain links TRBV5-1 with TRBJ1-2, with D unresolved. Trimming took off 4 bases at V and 4 bases at J, with 17 bases between the two ends. This CDR3 is 15 amino acids long. CDR1 is SGHRS, CDR2 YFSETQ, per germline.

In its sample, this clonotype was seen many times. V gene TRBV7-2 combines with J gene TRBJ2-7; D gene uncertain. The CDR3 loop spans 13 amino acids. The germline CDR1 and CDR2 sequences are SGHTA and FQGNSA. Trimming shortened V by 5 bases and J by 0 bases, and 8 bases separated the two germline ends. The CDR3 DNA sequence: TGTGCCAGCAGCGTCGTCGACTCCTACGAGCAGTACTTC. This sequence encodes CASSVVDSYEQYF.

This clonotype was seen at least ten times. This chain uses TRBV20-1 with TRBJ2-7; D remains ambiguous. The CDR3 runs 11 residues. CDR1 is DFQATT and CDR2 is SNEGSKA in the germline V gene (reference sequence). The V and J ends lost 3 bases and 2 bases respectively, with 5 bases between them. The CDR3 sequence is CSASWAYEQYF. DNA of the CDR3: TGCAGTGCTAGTTGGGCCTACGAGCAGTACTTC.

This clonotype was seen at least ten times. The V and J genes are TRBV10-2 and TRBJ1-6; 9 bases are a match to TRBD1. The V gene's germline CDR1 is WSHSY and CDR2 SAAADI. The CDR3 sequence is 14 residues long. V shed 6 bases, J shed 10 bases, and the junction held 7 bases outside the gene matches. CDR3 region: CASRTGTGFSPLHF. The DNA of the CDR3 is TGCGCCAGCAGAACCGGGACAGGGTTCTCACCCCTCCACTTT.

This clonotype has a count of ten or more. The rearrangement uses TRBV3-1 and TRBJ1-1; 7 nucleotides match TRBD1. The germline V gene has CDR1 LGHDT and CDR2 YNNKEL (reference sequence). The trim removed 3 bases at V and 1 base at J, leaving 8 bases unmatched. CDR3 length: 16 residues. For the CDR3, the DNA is TGTGCCAGCAGCCAGGATGGGTGGACAGGGAACACTGAAGCTTTCTTT. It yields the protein CASSQDGWTGNTEAFF.

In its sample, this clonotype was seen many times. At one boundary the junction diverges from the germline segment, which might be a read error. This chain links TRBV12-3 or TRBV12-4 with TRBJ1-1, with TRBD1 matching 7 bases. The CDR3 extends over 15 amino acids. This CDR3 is CASSLRRGPNSEAFF. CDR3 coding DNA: TGTGCCAGCAGTTTAAGGAGGGGGCCGAACTCTGAAGCTTTCTTT.

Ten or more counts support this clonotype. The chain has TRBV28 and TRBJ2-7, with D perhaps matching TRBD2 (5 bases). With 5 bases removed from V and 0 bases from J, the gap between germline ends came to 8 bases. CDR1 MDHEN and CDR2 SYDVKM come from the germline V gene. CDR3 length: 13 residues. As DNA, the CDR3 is TGTGCCAGCAGTCCCGGGATCTCCTACGAGCAGTACTTC. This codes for CASSPGISYEQYF. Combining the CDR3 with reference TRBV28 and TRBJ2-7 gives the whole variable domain DVKVTQSSRYLVKRTGEKVFLECVQDMDHENMFWYRQDPGLGLRLIYFSYDVKMKEKGDIPEGYSVSREKKERFSLILESASTNQTSMYLCASSPGISYEQYFGPGTRLTVT.

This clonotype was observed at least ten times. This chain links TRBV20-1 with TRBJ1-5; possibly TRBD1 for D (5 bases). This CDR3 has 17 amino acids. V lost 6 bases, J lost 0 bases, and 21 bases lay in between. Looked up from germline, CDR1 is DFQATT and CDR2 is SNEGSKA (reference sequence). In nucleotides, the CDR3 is TGCAGTGCCATCGGGACGGCGGCCGGAAGTAGCAATCAGCCCCAGCATTTT. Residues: CSAIGTAAGSSNQPQHF.

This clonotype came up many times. The CDR3 sequence: CASSHGQGADEQFF. Written as DNA, the CDR3 is TGCGCCAGCAGCCACGGACAGGGGGCAGATGAGCAGTTCTTC. This sequence joins TRBV4-3 and TRBJ2-1, with 11 positions matching TRBD1. Trimming took 3 bases from V and 8 from J; bases not matched to a gene: 3. CDR1 LGHNA and CDR2 YSLEER come from the germline V gene. The CDR3 is 14 amino acids.

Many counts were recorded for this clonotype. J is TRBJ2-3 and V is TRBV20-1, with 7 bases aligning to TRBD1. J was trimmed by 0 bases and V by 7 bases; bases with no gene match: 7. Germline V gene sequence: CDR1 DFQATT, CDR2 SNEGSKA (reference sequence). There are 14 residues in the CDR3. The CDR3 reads CSESGQASTDTQYF. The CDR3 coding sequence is TGCAGTGAGAGTGGACAGGCTAGCACAGATACGCAGTATTTT.